This passage covers 14 T cell receptor beta chains from one sample sequenced in a study of T cells in Graves' hyperthyroidism and ophthalmopathy. RNA transcripts yielded amplified TCR beta CDR3 regions. During a first-round RT-PCR of the TCR CDR3, the HTBI primer set was used. TCRdb reprocessed the multiplex PCR reads via MiXCR and lists one record per CDR3 protein. The repertoire holds 750,000 to 900,000 distinct CDR3 sequences, with 35% to 45% as singletons. The sample was blood. Every receptor here comes from a man in his late teens or twenties with Graves' hyperthyroidism.

This clonotype was seen ten or more times. One end of the junction fails to match germline, which may point to a read error. CDR3 amino acids: CASSLGQGFGGETQYF. The CDR3 DNA reads as TGTGCTAGCAGCTTAGGTCAGGGTTTTGGCGGAGAGACCCAGTACTTC. The V call is TRBV7-7, the J call TRBJ2-5, with D maybe TRBD1 (5 bases). The CDR3 is made up of 16 amino acids. CDR1 is SSHAT, CDR2 FNYEAQ, per germline (reference sequence).

Ten or more counts support this clonotype. The V gene is TRBV10-1, the J gene TRBJ1-1; D uncertain. Germline CDR1 and CDR2: WNHNN and SYGVQD (reference sequence). The length of the CDR3 is 14 residues. V shed 3 bases and J shed 0 bases, with 8 bases lying between them. DNA for the CDR3: TGCGCCAGCAGTGAACACCCCATGAACACTGAAGCTTTCTTT. This gives the protein CASSEHPMNTEAFF.

The chain recombines TRBV29-1 with TRBJ2-6, with TRBD1 matching over 8 bases. The V segment lost 6 bases and the J segment 11 bases; nucleotides outside the gene matches: 9. The CDR3 is 13 amino acids. Germline-derived CDR1 and CDR2 are SQVTM and ANQGSEA. The CDR3, as DNA: TGCAGCGTCACCGGACAGGGTGGCGACGTCCTGACTTTC. The encoded protein is CSVTGQGGDVLTF.

This rearrangement joins TRBV4-1 to TRBJ2-5; D gene uncertain. The germline gives CDR1 MGHRA, CDR2 YSYEKL. The CDR3 runs to 12 residues. Trimming removed 7 bases from V and 4 bases from J, with 10 bases in between. This CDR3 reads CASTPDGETQYF. CDR3 coding DNA: TGCGCCAGCACCCCGGACGGAGAGACCCAGTACTTC.

The V and J genes are TRBV27 and TRBJ2-7; D unresolved. Per the germline V gene, CDR1 is MNHEY and CDR2 is SMNVEV (reference sequence). The CDR3 loop spans 14 amino acids. V lost 3 bases and J 0 bases, leaving 9 bases between the germline ends. This CDR3 reads CASSFSDPSYEQYF. CDR3 nucleotides: TGTGCCAGCAGTTTCAGCGACCCCTCCTACGAGCAGTACTTC.

Details on this clonotype: One end of the junction fails to match germline, which may point to a read error. The rearrangement joins TRBV6-1 to TRBJ1-1; D gene ambiguous. The CDR3 contains 13 residues. CDR1 and CDR2 from the germline V gene are MNHNS and SASEGT. CDR3 sequence reads: CANSEARSTEAFF. In nucleotides, the CDR3 is TGTGCCAACAGTGAAGCCAGGAGCACTGAAGCTTTCTTT.

As to this clonotype: This CDR3 is missing its conserved last phenylalanine or tryptophan, likely due to a read error. The DNA is left out, because the CDR3 cannot be placed on it with certainty; the CDR3 is given as TCRdb lists it. CDR3: CASSEGGAG. V and J are TRBV6-1 and TRBJ1-2; TRBD1 is taken as the D call from the table, unchecked against the DNA. Per the germline V gene, CDR1 is MNHNS and CDR2 is SASEGT. The CDR3 is 9 residues long, counting both termini.

This clonotype is a singleton in its sample. The CDR3 reads CASSLAGLAGGPHTGELFF. The CDR3, as DNA: TGTGCCAGCAGCTTAGCGGGACTAGCGGGGGGGCCGCACACCGGGGAGCTGTTTTTT. J is TRBJ2-2 and V is TRBV7-2; 16 bases agree with TRBD2. CDR3 size: 19 residues. Germline V CDR1 and CDR2: SGHTA, FQGNSA. After removal of 0 bases from V and 3 bases from J, the junction contained 4 bases not matched to a gene.

As for this clonotype: One base away lies a much larger clone, so this may be a sequencing read error. The final CDR3 position lacks the conserved phenylalanine or tryptophan, pointing to a likely read error. The J gene is TRBJ2-6, the V gene TRBV7-6; no definite D call. This CDR3 region has 14 residues. Germline-derived CDR1 and CDR2 are SGHVS and FNYEAQ. V lost 8 bases to trimming and J lost 2 bases, with 10 bases between them. This chain's CDR3 is CASGVGTGANVLTL. DNA of the CDR3: TGTGCCAGCGGCGTTGGCACTGGGGCCAACGTCCTGACTCTC.

This clonotype was seen only a few times. This chain connects TRBV9 to TRBJ2-2, with 8 bases identical to TRBD1. The CDR3 consists of 16 residues. V shed 0 bases and J 1 base; nucleotides not matched to a gene: 2. Germline loops: CDR1 SGDLS, CDR2 YYNGEE. CDR3 protein: CASSVAGGLNTGELFF. The CDR3 nucleotides are TGTGCCAGCAGCGTAGCAGGGGGCTTGAACACCGGGGAGCTGTTTTTT.

The CDR3: CASSEAWGSGSNEQYF. CDR3 sequence (DNA): TGTGCCAGCAGTGAAGCGTGGGGTAGCGGGAGTAACGAGCAGTACTTC. V usage is TRBV2 and J usage is TRBJ2-7; 9 nucleotides agree with TRBD2. Germline V gene data show CDR1 as SNHLY and CDR2 as FYNNEI. The CDR3 is 16 amino acids. V was clipped by 0 bases and J by 5 bases; unmatched bases: 8. Using reference TRBV2 and TRBJ2-7 for the parts outside the CDR3, the full variable domain is EPEVTQTPSHQVTQMGQEVILRCVPISNHLYFYWYRQILGQKVEFLVSFYNNEISEKSEIFDDQFSVERPDGSNFTLKIRSTKLEDSAMYFCASSEAWGSGSNEQYFGPGTRLTVT.

This clonotype was recorded many times. The rearrangement joins TRBV2 to TRBJ1-6; 8 positions match TRBD1. With V trimmed by 7 bases and J by 8 bases, 7 bases remained unmatched. In germline, CDR1 is SNHLY, CDR2 FYNNEI. The CDR3 is 14 residues long. The CDR3 nucleotides read TGTGCCAGCAAATTGACAGGGGATTATTCACCCCTCCACTTT. Amino acid sequence: CASKLTGDYSPLHF.

Regarding this clonotype: A much larger clonotype is one base distant, so this may be a read error. The chain joins TRBV7-8 to TRBJ2-7, with D tentatively TRBD2 (5 bases). The V gene's germline CDR1 is SGHVS and CDR2 FQNEAQ. V was trimmed by 5 bases and J by 3 bases, leaving 11 bases between them. CDR3 length equals 13 residues. The CDR3 here is CASSAGMCYEQYF. In DNA form, the CDR3 reads TGTGCCAGCAGCGCCGGGATGTGCTACGAGCAGTACTTC.

In the case of this clonotype: Given the absence of the conserved phenylalanine or tryptophan at the CDR3 end, a read error is likely. The chain couples TRBV29-1 to TRBJ1-1, with D maybe TRBD1 (5 bases). Germline V gene sequence: CDR1 SQVTM, CDR2 ANQGSEA. This CDR3 has 13 residues. V was shortened by 7 bases and J by 4 bases, with 16 bases between the two germline ends. CDR3 bases: TGCAGCGCCCCGGGCGGGGGGGGCACTGAAGCTTTCCTT. Protein product: CSAPGGGGTEAFL.